The clone carrying this T cell receptor beta chain appeared a few times. Its specificity is unknown. The junction departs from the called germline gene at one end, perhaps through a read error. No patient had received any treatment before thyroid surgery. This entry belongs to a study of metastatic and nonmetastatic thyroid tumors. Study in general: From malignant and benign thyroid patients, repertoires in blood and in tumor or nodule tissue were compared. Findings and limits, study-wide: When malignant thyroid tumors were compared with benign nodules, TCR beta diversity was reportedly significantly higher in the malignant tumors. This held in both blood and tumor samples.

How the authors handled the data: What underpinned the distant-metastasis classifier for papillary thyroid cancer was the set of CDR3 differences across clinicopathological groups. TCRdb re-processed the PCR reads through MiXCR. The V and J calls come from TCRdb's annotation, not from the publication. The sample yields 21,000 or so clones, approximately 20% seen once. There are 11 residues in the CDR3. Germline lookup yields CDR1 SNHLY and CDR2 FYNNEI. The J gene is TRBJ2-7, the V gene TRBV2; D ambiguous. Source material: blood. This receptor was obtained from a male donor with papillary thyroid cancer or a benign thyroid nodule (not recorded which). Some clones in this sample may be carry-over from other donors' samples. CDR3 sequence reads: CASRPVYDQYF. For the CDR3, the DNA is TGTGCCAGCAGGCCAGTTTACGATCAGTACTTC. Filled out from reference TRBV2 and TRBJ2-7, the complete variable domain reads EPEVTQTPSHQVTQMGQEVILRCVPISNHLYFYWYRQILGQKVEFLVSFYNNEISEKSEIFDDQFSVERPDGSNFTLKIRSTKLEDSAMYFCASRPVYDQYFGPGTRLTVT.